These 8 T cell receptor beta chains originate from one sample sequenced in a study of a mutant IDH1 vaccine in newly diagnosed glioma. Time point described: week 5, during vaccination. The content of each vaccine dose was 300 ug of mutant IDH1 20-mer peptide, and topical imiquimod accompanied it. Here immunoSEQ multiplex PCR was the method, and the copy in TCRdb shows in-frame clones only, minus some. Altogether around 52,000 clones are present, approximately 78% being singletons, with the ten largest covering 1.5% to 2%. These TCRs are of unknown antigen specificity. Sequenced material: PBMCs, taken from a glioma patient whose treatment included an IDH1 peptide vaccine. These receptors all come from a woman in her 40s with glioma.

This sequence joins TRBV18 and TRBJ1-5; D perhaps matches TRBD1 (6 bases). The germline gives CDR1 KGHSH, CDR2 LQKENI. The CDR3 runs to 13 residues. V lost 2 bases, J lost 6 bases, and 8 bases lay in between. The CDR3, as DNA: TGTGCCAGCTCACCAGGGGGCTCTCAGCCCCAGCATTTT. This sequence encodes CASSPGGSQPQHF.

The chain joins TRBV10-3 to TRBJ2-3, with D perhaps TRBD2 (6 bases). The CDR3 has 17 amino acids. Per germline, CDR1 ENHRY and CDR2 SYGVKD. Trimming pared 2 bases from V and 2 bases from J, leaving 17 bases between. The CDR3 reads CAISEPTGLISTDTQYF. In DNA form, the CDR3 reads TGTGCCATCAGTGAGCCCACTGGACTAATTTCCACAGATACGCAGTATTTT.

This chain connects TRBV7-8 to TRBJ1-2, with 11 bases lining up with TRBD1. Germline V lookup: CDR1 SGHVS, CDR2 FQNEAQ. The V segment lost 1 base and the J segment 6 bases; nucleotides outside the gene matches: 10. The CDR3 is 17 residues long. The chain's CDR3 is CASSLGTEDRGRNGYTF. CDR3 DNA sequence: TGTGCCAGCAGCTTAGGGACCGAGGACAGGGGGCGGAATGGCTACACCTTC.

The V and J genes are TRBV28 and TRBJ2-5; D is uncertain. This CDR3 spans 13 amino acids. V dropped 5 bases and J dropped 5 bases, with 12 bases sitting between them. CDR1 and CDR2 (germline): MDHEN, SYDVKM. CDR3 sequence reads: CASSGRPLETQYF. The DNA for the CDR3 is TGTGCCAGCAGTGGTAGGCCGCTGGAGACCCAGTACTTC.

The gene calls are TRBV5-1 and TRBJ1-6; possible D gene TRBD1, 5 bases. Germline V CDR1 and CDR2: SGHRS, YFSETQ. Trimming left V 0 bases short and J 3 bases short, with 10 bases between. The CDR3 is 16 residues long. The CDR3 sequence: CASSLAGPDYNSPLHF. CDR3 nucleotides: TGCGCCAGCAGCTTGGCAGGGCCTGACTATAATTCACCCCTCCACTTT.

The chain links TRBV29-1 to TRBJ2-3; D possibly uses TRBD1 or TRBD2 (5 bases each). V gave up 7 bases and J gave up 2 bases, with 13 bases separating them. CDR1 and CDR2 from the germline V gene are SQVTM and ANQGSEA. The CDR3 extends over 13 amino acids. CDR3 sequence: CSAGTVVTDTQYF. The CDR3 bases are TGCAGCGCCGGGACGGTTGTCACAGATACGCAGTATTTT.

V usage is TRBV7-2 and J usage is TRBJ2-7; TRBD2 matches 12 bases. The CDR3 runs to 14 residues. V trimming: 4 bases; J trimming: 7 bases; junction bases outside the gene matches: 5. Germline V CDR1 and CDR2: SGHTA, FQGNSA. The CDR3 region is CASSWGLAGGEQYF. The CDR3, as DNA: TGTGCCAGCAGCTGGGGACTAGCGGGTGGAGAGCAGTACTTC.

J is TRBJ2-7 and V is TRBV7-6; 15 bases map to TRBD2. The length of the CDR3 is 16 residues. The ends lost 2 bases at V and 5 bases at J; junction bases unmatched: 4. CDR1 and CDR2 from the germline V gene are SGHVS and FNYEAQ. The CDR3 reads CASSLKGLAGGHEQYF. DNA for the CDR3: TGTGCCAGCAGCTTAAAGGGACTAGCGGGGGGCCACGAGCAGTACTTC.